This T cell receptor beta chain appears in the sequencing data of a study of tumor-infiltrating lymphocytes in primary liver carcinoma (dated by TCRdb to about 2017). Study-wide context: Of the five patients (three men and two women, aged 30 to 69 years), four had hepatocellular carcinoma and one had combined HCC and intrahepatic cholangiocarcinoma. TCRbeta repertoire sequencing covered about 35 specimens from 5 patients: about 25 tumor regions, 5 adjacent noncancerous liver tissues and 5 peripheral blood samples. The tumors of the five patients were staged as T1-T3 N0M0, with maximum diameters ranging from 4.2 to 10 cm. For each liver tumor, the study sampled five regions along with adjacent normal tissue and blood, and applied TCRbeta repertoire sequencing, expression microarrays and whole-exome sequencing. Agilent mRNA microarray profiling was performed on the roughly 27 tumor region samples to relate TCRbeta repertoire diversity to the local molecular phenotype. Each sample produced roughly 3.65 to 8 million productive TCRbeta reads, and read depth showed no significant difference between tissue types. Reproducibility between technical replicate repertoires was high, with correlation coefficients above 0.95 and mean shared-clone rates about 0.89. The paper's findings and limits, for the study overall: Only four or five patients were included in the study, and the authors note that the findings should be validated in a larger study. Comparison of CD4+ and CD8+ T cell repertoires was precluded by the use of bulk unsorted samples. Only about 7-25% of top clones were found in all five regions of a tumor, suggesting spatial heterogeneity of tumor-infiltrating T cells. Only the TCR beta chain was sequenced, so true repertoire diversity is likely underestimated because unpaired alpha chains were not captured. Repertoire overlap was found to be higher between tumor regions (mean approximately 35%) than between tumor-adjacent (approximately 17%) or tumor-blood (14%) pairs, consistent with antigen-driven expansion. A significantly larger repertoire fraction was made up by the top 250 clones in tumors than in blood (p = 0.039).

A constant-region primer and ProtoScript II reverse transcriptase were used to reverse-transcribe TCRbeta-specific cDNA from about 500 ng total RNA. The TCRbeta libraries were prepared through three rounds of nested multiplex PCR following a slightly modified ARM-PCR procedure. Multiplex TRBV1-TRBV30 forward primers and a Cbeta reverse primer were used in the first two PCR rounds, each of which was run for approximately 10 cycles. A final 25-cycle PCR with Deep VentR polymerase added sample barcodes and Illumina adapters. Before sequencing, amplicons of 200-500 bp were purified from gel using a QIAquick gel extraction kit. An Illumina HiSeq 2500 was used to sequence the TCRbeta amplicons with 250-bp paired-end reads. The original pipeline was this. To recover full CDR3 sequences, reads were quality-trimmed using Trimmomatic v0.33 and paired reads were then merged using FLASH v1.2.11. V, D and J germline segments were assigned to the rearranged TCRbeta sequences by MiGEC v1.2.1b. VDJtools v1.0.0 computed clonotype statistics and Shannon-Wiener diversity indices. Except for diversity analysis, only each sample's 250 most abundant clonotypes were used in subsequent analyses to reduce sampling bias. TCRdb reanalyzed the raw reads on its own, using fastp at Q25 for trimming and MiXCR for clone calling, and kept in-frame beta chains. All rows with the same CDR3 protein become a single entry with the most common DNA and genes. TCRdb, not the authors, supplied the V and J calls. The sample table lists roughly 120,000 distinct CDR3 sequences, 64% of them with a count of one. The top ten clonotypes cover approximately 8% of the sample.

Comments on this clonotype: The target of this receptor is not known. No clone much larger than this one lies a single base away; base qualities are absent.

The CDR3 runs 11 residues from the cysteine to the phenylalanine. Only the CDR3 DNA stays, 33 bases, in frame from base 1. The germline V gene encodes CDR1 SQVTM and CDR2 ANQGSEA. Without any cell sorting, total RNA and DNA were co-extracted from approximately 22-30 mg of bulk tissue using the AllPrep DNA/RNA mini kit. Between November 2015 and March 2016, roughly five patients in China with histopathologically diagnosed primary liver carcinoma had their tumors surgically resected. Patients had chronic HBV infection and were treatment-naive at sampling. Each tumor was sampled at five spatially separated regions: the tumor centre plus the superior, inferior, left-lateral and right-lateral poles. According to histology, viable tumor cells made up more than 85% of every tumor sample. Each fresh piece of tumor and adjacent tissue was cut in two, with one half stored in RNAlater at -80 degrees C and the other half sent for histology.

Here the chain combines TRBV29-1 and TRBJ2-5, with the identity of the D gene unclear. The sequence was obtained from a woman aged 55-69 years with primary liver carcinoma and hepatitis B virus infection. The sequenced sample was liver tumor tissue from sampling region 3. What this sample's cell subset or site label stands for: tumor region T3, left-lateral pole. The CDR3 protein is CSVHGLETQYF. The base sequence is TGCAGTGTTCACGGGCTTGAGACCCAGTACTTC.